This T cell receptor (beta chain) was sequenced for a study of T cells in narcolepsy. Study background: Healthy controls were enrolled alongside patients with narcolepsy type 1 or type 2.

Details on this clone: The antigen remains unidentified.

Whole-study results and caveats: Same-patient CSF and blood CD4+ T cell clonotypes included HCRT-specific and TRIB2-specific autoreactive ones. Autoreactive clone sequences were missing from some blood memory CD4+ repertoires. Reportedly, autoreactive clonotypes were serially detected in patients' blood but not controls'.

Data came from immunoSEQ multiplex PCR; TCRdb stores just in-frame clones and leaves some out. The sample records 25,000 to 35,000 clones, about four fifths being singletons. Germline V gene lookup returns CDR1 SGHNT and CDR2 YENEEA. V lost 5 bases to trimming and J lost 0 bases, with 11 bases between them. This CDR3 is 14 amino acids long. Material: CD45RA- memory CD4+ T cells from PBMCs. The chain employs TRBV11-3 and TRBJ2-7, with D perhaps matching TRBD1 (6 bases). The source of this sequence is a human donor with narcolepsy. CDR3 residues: CASSRRTDSYEQYF. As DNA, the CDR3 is TGTGCCAGCAGCCGCAGGACAGACTCCTACGAGCAGTACTTC.